This T cell receptor beta chain was obtained from a study of graft-versus-host responses after intestinal transplantation (dated by TCRdb to the early 2020s). Turning to the overall study: Recipients received multivisceral, liver-intestinal, or isolated intestinal transplants. Samples from three later patients were sequenced in-house on an Illumina MiSeq with MiXCR processing rather than by the commercial service. A peak of at least 4% donor T cells among recipient peripheral blood mononuclear cells was the definition used for donor T cell macrochimerism. After intestinal transplantation, graft-versus-host and host-versus-graft alloreactive T cell clones were followed in the graft, circulation and bone marrow using bulk TCR-beta CDR3 sequencing. Alloreactive clones were identified by sequencing pre-transplant mixed lymphocyte reaction products and comparing them with unstimulated pre-transplant donor and recipient T cells. All recipients received anti-thymocyte globulin induction followed by maintenance tacrolimus and steroids for about three years. A cohort of roughly 25 intestinal transplant recipients, including one retransplant, was enrolled, and 3 patients lacking pretransplant specimens were excluded.

Overall results and qualifications from the work: In patients with donor T cell macrochimerism, the allografts had high GvH to HvG T cell clonal ratios. Early after transplant, declines in HvG clones were associated with peak levels of circulating GvH clones. The relatively low number and heterogeneity of intestinal transplant patients limited the conclusions. GvH clones turned up in recipient bone marrow, with some appearing earlier in ileal mucosa or blood, a pattern consistent with an intestinal mucosal origin.

The protocol used for the library was the immunoSEQ multiplex PCR assay. For most patients, genomic DNA was isolated with the Qiagen DNeasy Blood and Tissue Kit and shipped frozen to Adaptive Biotechnologies for TCR sequencing. High-throughput TCR-beta CDR3 sequencing of genomic DNA from most patients was performed by Adaptive Biotechnologies. As for how the authors treated the data: Adaptive's ImmunoSEQ software was the source of the TCR sequencing data for roughly 19 patients, while three other patients were processed with MiXCR and VDJtools. To correct CD4 versus CD8 sorting errors, any sequence found in both subsets at a frequency ratio below 5:1 was removed. Because the origin of CDR3 nucleotide sequences shared between donor and recipient could not be assigned, those sequences were removed. To be classed as alloreactive, a clone needed at least 2-fold expansion over unstimulated cells and a minimum CFSE-low frequency of 0.002% (template counts) or 0.001% (read counts). A clone was considered mappable if detected in the sequenced pre-transplant spleen, lymph node, or MLR CFSE-low populations of the donor or recipient. The cumulative frequency of alloreactive clones was calculated as a percentage of all sequences, weighted by copy number. Entries here come from immuneACCESS through TCRdb and include only in-frame sequences with V and J called. Some clones fail to appear in such tables; in the studies checked, an unresolved V gene covers under half of the shortfall, and the cause of the remainder is unknown. That table furnishes V, J and clone size, whereas the DNA furnished D and trimming. This sample lists roughly 77,000 clones; 80% to 90% were detected once. The top ten constitute about 2.7% of the sample.

The time point label on this specimen signifies: cells obtained before transplantation from donor or recipient. CD3+CD4+ and CD3+CD8+ populations were FACS-sorted from unstimulated pre-transplant donor and recipient cells taken from spleen or lymph nodes. Points on this clone: Its binding antigen is unknown. No per-base quality is available; no much larger clone lies one base away.

For CDR1 and CDR2, the germline V gene (reference sequence) lists SGHNT and YYREEE. Its CDR3 holds 16 amino acids, cysteine through phenylalanine. Only the CDR3 DNA stays, 48 bases, in frame from base 1. The junction shows trimming of 2 bases on V and 0 bases on J, plus 9 bases between the germline ends. Source: unstimulated CD8+ T cells sorted from spleen or lymph node cells, taken before intestinal transplant. The clonotype was recovered from a human donor who received an intestinal transplant. The rearranged chain carries TRBV5-4 and TRBJ2-6; the best D guess is TRBD2, with 5 bases matching. Here the CDR3 is given as CASSFGVLSGANVLTF. In nucleotides, the sequence is TGTGCCAGCAGCTTCGGGGTCCTCTCTGGGGCCAACGTCCTGACTTTC.